The next 30 T cell receptor beta chains were all read from a single sample in a study of metastatic and nonmetastatic thyroid tumors. TCRdb used MiXCR to call clones anew from the PCR reads. The sample records 25,000 to 35,000 clones, more than 15% being singletons. Ahead of thyroid surgery, no patient had received treatment of any kind. The material sequenced was blood. The source of these receptors is a female donor with papillary thyroid cancer or a benign thyroid nodule (not recorded which). Some clones in this sample may be carry-over from other donors' samples.

A few counts support this clone. J is TRBJ2-1 and V is TRBV6-4; 10 bases fit TRBD2. Unmatched junction bases numbered 16, after V lost 4 bases and J lost 7 bases. The CDR3 runs 18 residues. Germline assignment: CDR1 MRHNA and CDR2 SNTAGT. CDR3: CASSVVCSGGSIGNEQFF. CDR3 in DNA: TGTGCCAGCAGTGTCGTTTGTAGCGGGGGGTCAATTGGGAATGAGCAGTTCTTC.

At least ten counts were recorded for this clone. This may be a read error: a much more frequent sequence differs by one nucleotide. It is unclear where the CDR3 begins or ends on the DNA, so no DNA is shown, and the CDR3 is as TCRdb lists it. This rearrangement joins TRBV20-1 to TRBJ1-2; the listed D gene, TRBD1, was not tested against the DNA. Both ends counted, the CDR3 spans 14 residues. Looked up from germline, CDR1 is DFQATT and CDR2 is SNEGSKA (reference sequence). CDR3: CSVTIGTPNYGCTF.

The chain has TRBV5-1 and TRBJ1-2, with D perhaps TRBD1 (5 bases). The CDR3 is made up of 14 amino acids. CDR1 is SGHRS and CDR2 is YFSETQ in the germline V gene. The V and J ends lost 6 bases and 3 bases respectively, with 15 bases between them. The CDR3 nucleotides read TGCGCCAGCAATAAGGGGAAAGGCTACTATGGCTACACCTTC. Encoded protein: CASNKGKGYYGYTF.

The sample holds a few counts of this clone. The chain links TRBV28 to TRBJ1-1; no clear D. Per germline, CDR1 MDHEN and CDR2 SYDVKM. The CDR3 length is 13 residues. Between the trimmed V and J ends, which lost 2 bases and 2 bases, there was a span of 6 bases. This CDR3 is CASSLQTNTEAFF. The CDR3 DNA reads as TGTGCCAGCAGTTTACAGACTAACACTGAAGCTTTCTTT. The variable domain in full, with the rest retrieved from reference TRBV28 and TRBJ1-1, is DVKVTQSSRYLVKRTGEKVFLECVQDMDHENMFWYRQDPGLGLRLIYFSYDVKMKEKGDIPEGYSVSREKKERFSLILESASTNQTSMYLCASSLQTNTEAFFGQGTRLTVV.

This clone was detected many times. The DNA of the CDR3 is TGTGCCAGTAGTTCCCAGGCTAACACTGAAGCTTTCTTT. It encodes CASSSQANTEAFF. The chain links TRBV19 to TRBJ1-1; D ambiguous. Germline V gene lookup returns CDR1 LNHDA and CDR2 SQIVND (reference sequence). V was cut by 5 bases and J by 2 bases, with 9 bases left in between. This CDR3 has 13 residues.

This clone was counted at least ten times. The V call is TRBV4-2, the J call TRBJ2-1; 9 nucleotides match TRBD2. CDR1 and CDR2 from the germline V gene are LGHNA and YNFKEQ. With V trimmed by 4 bases and J by 11 bases, 6 bases remained unmatched. The CDR3 is 13 amino acids. The CDR3 loop is CASSPVAGVQQFF. CDR3 in DNA: TGTGCCAGCAGCCCGGTAGCGGGAGTACAGCAGTTCTTC.

This clone has at least ten counts. A read error may explain this, as a much larger clone is one base away. The genes are TRBV30 and TRBJ2-2, with unresolved D. Germline CDR1 is GTSNPN and CDR2 is SVGIG (reference sequence). The CDR3 is 13 residues long. The V gene lost 1 base and the J gene lost 4 bases, with 7 bases spanning the gap. The DNA of the CDR3 is TGTGCCTGGAGTGGGGTACCCACCGGGGAGCTGTTTTTT. Residues: CAWSGVPTGELFF.

In its sample, this clone was seen many times. V usage is TRBV6-7 and J usage is TRBJ1-1; unclear D gene. TRBV6-7 belongs to the ORF category, with a function that is uncertain. The CDR3 has 16 residues. Between the trimmed V and J ends, which lost 4 bases and 2 bases, there was a span of 17 bases. DNA for the CDR3: TGTGCCAGCAGTTCCACCAACGATGGCAGAAACACTGAAGCTTTCTTT. Translation gives CASSSTNDGRNTEAFF.

This clone was seen only once. This may arise from a read error, as a much more abundant clone is one base away. The V gene is TRBV30, the J gene TRBJ1-1; D gene unclear. The ends were cut back, 5 bases at V and 1 base at J, with 17 bases in the middle. Per the germline V gene, CDR1 is GTSNPN and CDR2 is SVGIG (reference sequence). This CDR3 spans 15 amino acids. The CDR3 is CAWGLQGSRNTEAFF. The CDR3 DNA sequence: TGTGCCTGGGGTCTCCAAGGATCCCGGAACACTGAAGCTTTCTTT.

This clone has a handful of counts. With a much larger clone just one base away, this may be a read error. The CDR3 is CASSLEGRDSSLHF. The DNA for the CDR3 is TGTGCCAGCAGCTTGGAAGGGCGGGATTCATCCCTCCACTTT. This chain links TRBV5-4 with TRBJ1-6, with D hard to call. This CDR3 is built from 14 residues. Germline V lookup: CDR1 SGHNT, CDR2 YYREEE (reference sequence). Supplemented by reference TRBV5-4 and TRBJ1-6, the full variable domain reads ETGVTQSPTHLIKTRGQQVTLRCSSQSGHNTVSWYQQALGQGPQFIFQYYREEENGRGNFPPRFSGLQFPNYSSELNVNALELDDSALYLCASSLEGRDSSLHFGNGTRLTVT.

The chain joins TRBV9 to TRBJ2-1; D gene unclear. Trimming left V 6 bases short and J 2 bases short, with 15 bases between. This CDR3 is built from 15 residues. Germline-derived CDR1 and CDR2 are SGDLS and YYNGEE. The CDR3 sequence is CASIGMGGAYNEQFF. The CDR3 region has the DNA TGTGCCAGCATCGGAATGGGTGGGGCCTACAATGAGCAGTTCTTC.

This clone was seen at least ten times. The chain couples TRBV10-1 to TRBJ1-5; 8 bases align to TRBD1. The CDR3 length is 14 residues. Germline-derived CDR1 and CDR2 are WNHNN and SYGVQD (reference sequence). J was trimmed by 2 bases and V by 6 bases; bases with no gene match: 3. Here the CDR3 reads CASRAGGRNQPQHF. In nucleotides, the CDR3 is TGCGCCAGCAGAGCAGGGGGCCGCAATCAGCCCCAGCATTTT.

This clone occurred once. A much more abundant neighbour one base away suggests this may be a read error. This chain links TRBV9 with TRBJ2-7, with D perhaps matching TRBD2 (6 bases). The V gene's germline CDR1 is SGDLS and CDR2 YYNGEE. V lost 1 base and J lost 12, with 20 bases in between. This CDR3 has 14 residues. CDR3 amino acids: CASSVLDGGDDRYF. CDR3 DNA sequence: TGTGCCAGCAGCGTATTAGACGGGGGTGACGATCGGTACTTC.

CDR3 sequence reads: CATSDSPGQGVEEQYF. CDR3 coding DNA: TGTGCCACCAGTGATTCTCCGGGACAGGGAGTGGAAGAGCAGTACTTC. This sequence joins TRBV24-1 and TRBJ2-7, with TRBD1 identical over 9 bases. Germline CDR1 and CDR2: KGHDR and SFDVKD. The CDR3 totals 16 residues. J lost 7 bases, V lost 2 bases, and 11 bases had no gene match.

This clone was detected many times. This chain uses TRBV20-1 with TRBJ2-7; D perhaps matches TRBD2 (5 bases). Germline V gene lookup returns CDR1 DFQATT and CDR2 SNEGSKA (reference sequence). V was clipped by 4 bases and J by 0 bases, with 16 bases between them. The CDR3 consists of 15 residues. The CDR3 bases are TGCAGTGCTACCCCCCTAGCCCGAATCTCCTACGAGCAGTACTTC. Residues: CSATPLARISYEQYF.

This clone has a count of ten or more. The CDR3 here is CSAGKGQGAREQYF. CDR3 DNA sequence: TGCAGTGCTGGAAAGGGACAGGGGGCGAGGGAGCAGTACTTC. The V and J genes are TRBV20-1 and TRBJ2-7; 12 bases align to TRBD1. V trimming: 5 bases; J trimming: 7 bases; junction bases outside the gene matches: 9. CDR1 is DFQATT and CDR2 is SNEGSKA in the germline V gene (reference sequence). The CDR3 spans 14 residues.

The table lists this clone with many counts. The chain carries TRBV28 and TRBJ1-4; D uncertain. The V end was cut by 8 bases, the J end by 10 bases, with 14 bases between. The CDR3 covers 12 residues. The germline gives CDR1 MDHEN, CDR2 SYDVKM. The CDR3 sequence is CASYGEVAKLFF. CDR3 coding DNA: TGTGCCAGCTACGGCGAAGTAGCAAAACTGTTTTTT.

This clone was counted at least ten times. J is TRBJ2-5 and V is TRBV5-1; D is perhaps TRBD1 (6 bases). CDR1 SGHRS and CDR2 YFSETQ come from the germline V gene. Trimming took 5 bases from V and 4 from J, leaving 12 bases between them. This CDR3 is built from 13 residues. DNA for the CDR3: TGCGCCAGCAGTCCAGGGGTCGGAGAGACCCAGTACTTC. As protein: CASSPGVGETQYF.

There are many counts of this clone. The chain is built from TRBV4-2 and TRBJ2-2; the match to TRBD2 covers 10 bases. The CDR3 covers 16 residues. Unmatched junction bases numbered 8, after V lost 4 bases and J lost 6 bases. Germline CDR1 LGHNA, CDR2 YNFKEQ. The DNA of the CDR3 is TGTGCCAGCAGCCCCCGAGCGGGGGGGCAGGCCGGGGAGCTGTTTTTT. Translation: CASSPRAGGQAGELFF.

The table lists this clone with many counts. The V gene is TRBV10-3, the J gene TRBJ1-1, with TRBD1 as a possible D gene (5 bases). The CDR3 loop spans 13 amino acids. The germline gives CDR1 ENHRY, CDR2 SYGVKD. Trimming cost V 7 bases and J 8 bases, with 17 bases left between them. This chain's CDR3 is CAITPRGFDEAFF. CDR3 DNA sequence: TGTGCCATCACTCCCCGGGGGTTTGACGAAGCTTTCTTT.

There are a few counts of this clone. The gene calls are TRBV6-1 and TRBJ2-3; TRBD2 agrees at 14 bases. This CDR3 region has 16 residues. Unmatched junction bases numbered 3, after V lost 3 bases and J lost 4 bases. Germline V gene sequence: CDR1 MNHNS, CDR2 SASEGT. The CDR3 spells CASSETSGGAADTQYF. CDR3 DNA sequence: TGTGCCAGCAGTGAGACTAGCGGGGGGGCTGCAGATACGCAGTATTTT.

There are many counts of this clone. The J gene is TRBJ1-1, the V gene TRBV28; D is ambiguous. Trimming took off 10 bases at V and 11 bases at J, with 20 bases between the two ends. Germline CDR1 is MDHEN and CDR2 is SYDVKM. The CDR3 spans 12 residues. CDR3 nucleotide sequence: TGTGCCACCTCGACCTTCGGGGTGGGGGCTTTCTTT. Residues: CATSTFGVGAFF.

The table lists this clone with many counts. The V call is TRBV4-2, the J call TRBJ2-2; possibly TRBD2 for D (6 bases). V shed 4 bases and J shed 1 base, with 13 bases lying between them. The germline V gene encodes CDR1 LGHNA and CDR2 YNFKEQ. The CDR3 loop spans 16 amino acids. The CDR3 DNA reads TGTGCCAGCAGCCTTCAAACTAGCATGAACACCGGGGAGCTGTTTTTT. Translation: CASSLQTSMNTGELFF.

As concerns this clone: A read error is possible here, since a much larger clone lies one base away. This chain uses TRBV29-1 with TRBJ1-4, with 11 bases fitting TRBD1. V dropped 6 bases and J dropped 8; count of bases not matched to a gene: 11. CDR3 length: 15 residues. Germline V gives CDR1 SQVTM, CDR2 ANQGSEA. In DNA form, the CDR3 reads TGCAGCGTCAAAGACCCGGGACAGGGGGGGGAAAAACTGTTTTTT. As protein: CSVKDPGQGGEKLFF.

In its sample, this clone was seen many times. The CDR3 sequence: CATRAVPDTEAFF. Here the CDR3 DNA reads TGTGCCACCAGGGCGGTTCCGGACACTGAAGCTTTCTTT. The genes are TRBV19 and TRBJ1-1; TRBD1 is a possible D gene (5 bases). From germline, CDR1 is LNHDA and CDR2 SQIVND (reference sequence). Trimming cost V 10 bases and J 3 bases, with 15 bases left between them. The CDR3 extends over 13 amino acids.

This clone is labeled as medium-sized. The CDR3 here is CASIETGIVANYGYTF. The CDR3, as DNA: TGTGCCAGCATTGAGACAGGGATAGTAGCTAACTATGGCTACACCTTC. The chain has TRBV28 and TRBJ1-2, with 7 nucleotides matching TRBD1. The CDR3 loop spans 16 amino acids. From germline, CDR1 is MDHEN and CDR2 SYDVKM. Trimming removed 7 bases from V and 0 bases from J; junction bases left unmatched: 11.

Concerning this clone: One end of the junction does not line up with germline, which may come from a read error. V usage is TRBV10-3 and J usage is TRBJ2-2, with D unresolved. This CDR3 is 15 amino acids long. Per germline, CDR1 ENHRY and CDR2 SYGVKD. The CDR3: CAIIEVGENTGELFF. The CDR3 DNA reads as TGTGCCATCATTGAGGTGGGTGAGAACACCGGGGAGCTGTTTTTT.

This clone was seen many times. The chain is built from TRBV5-1 and TRBJ2-1; weak D call: TRBD2 (6 bases). Germline CDR1 SGHRS, CDR2 YFSETQ. Trimming took 5 bases from V and 4 from J, leaving 16 bases between them. The length of the CDR3 is 15 residues. In nucleotides, the CDR3 is TGCGCCAGCAGAATGGAGGGCTCCCGATACAATGAGCAGTTCTTC. Translation: CASRMEGSRYNEQFF.

This clone occurred many times. V is TRBV5-1 and J is TRBJ1-4; possibly TRBD1 for D (6 bases). CDR1 and CDR2 from the germline V gene are SGHRS and YFSETQ. The CDR3 covers 15 residues. The V gene lost 0 bases and the J gene lost 8 bases, with 14 bases spanning the gap. The CDR3 reads CASSLARGEYEKLFF. The CDR3 nucleotides read TGCGCCAGCAGCTTGGCCAGGGGAGAATACGAAAAACTGTTTTTT.

This clone occurred many times. The CDR3 DNA reads as TGCGCCAGCAGCCAAGATGGGTCTGCCTCTGGGGCCAACGTCCTGACTTTC. This encodes CASSQDGSASGANVLTF. The chain couples TRBV4-3 to TRBJ2-6; unclear D gene. Germline V gives CDR1 LGHNA, CDR2 YSLEER. The CDR3 has 17 residues. V was pared by 0 bases and J by 0 bases, with 9 bases between.